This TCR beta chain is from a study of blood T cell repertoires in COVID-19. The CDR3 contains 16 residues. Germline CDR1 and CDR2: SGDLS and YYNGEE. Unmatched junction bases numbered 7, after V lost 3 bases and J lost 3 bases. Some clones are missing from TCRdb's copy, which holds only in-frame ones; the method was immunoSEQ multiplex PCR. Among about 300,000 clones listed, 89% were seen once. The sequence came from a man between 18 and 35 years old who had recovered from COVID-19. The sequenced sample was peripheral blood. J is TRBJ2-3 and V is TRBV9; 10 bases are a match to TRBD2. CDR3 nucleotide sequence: TGTGCCAGCAGCGCGAGCGGGGGGGCCATAACAGATACGCAGTATTTT. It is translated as CASSASGGAITDTQYF. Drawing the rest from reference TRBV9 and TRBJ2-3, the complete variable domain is DSGVTQTPKHLITATGQRVTLRCSPRSGDLSVYWYQQSLDQGLQFLIQYYNGEERAKGNILERFSAQQFPDLHSELNLSSLELGDSALYFCASSASGGAITDTQYFGPGTRLTVL.